This T cell receptor (beta chain) was profiled in a study of blood T cell repertoires in COVID-19. Source study methods: From reference gene primer amplification, estimates of nucleated cell counts were derived. The assay was immunoSEQ multiplex PCR, and TCRdb's table has in-frame clones only and misses some. For V, J and clone size, that table is used; D and trimming come from the DNA. The repertoire holds about 79,000 clones, around 90% seen once, with approximately 4.5% in the top ten. Losses at the gene ends were 4 bases for V and 1 base for J; bases not matched to a gene: 3. This CDR3 comprises 14 residues. The germline V gene has CDR1 SGHRS and CDR2 YFSETQ.

The TCR originated in a man aged 50-59 years with active COVID-19. The chain couples TRBV5-1 to TRBJ2-5, with TRBD1 identical over 8 bases. Sequencing was performed on peripheral blood. The CDR3 region is CASSPGTGQETQYF. CDR3 in DNA: TGCGCCAGCAGCCCGGGGACAGGCCAAGAGACCCAGTACTTC.